Reported below is one TCR beta chain. The antigen is undetermined. This entry belongs to a study of OX40 agonist ivuxolimab in advanced cancers. Overall study: Patients received the agonistic anti-OX40 (CD134) antibody ivuxolimab.

Method: immunoSEQ multiplex PCR; TCRdb's copy keeps in-frame clones and lacks some. This table has about 76,000 clones, around 86% appearing once. Findings and caveats of the study: The mean number of expanded clones was higher in CD8+ T cells than in CD4+.

Germline V gene sequence: CDR1 MNHEY, CDR2 SMNVEV (reference sequence). The ends lost 7 bases at V and 8 bases at J; junction bases unmatched: 9. This CDR3 has 13 amino acids. The chain employs TRBV27 and TRBJ1-2; 8 bases align to TRBD1. The sample consisted of CD4+ or CD8+ T cells sorted from blood, taken in a trial of the OX40 agonist ivuxolimab. This clonotype was obtained from an adult with an advanced solid tumor such as melanoma, head and neck, liver or kidney cancer. CDR3: CASTQTGTGGYTF. The DNA for the CDR3 is TGTGCCAGCACCCAGACAGGGACAGGCGGCTACACCTTC.